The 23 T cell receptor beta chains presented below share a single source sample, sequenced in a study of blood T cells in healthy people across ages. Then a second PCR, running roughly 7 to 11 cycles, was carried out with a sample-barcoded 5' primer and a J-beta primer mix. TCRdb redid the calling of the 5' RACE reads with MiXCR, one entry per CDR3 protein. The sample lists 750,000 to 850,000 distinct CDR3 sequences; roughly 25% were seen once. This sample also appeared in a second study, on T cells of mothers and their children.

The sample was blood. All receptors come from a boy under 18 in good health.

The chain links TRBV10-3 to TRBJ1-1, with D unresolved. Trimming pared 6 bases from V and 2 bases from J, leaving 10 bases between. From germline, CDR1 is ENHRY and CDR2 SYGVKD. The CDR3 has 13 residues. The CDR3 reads CAISQDTNTEAFF. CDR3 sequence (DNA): TGTGCCATCAGCCAAGACACAAACACTGAAGCTTTCTTT.

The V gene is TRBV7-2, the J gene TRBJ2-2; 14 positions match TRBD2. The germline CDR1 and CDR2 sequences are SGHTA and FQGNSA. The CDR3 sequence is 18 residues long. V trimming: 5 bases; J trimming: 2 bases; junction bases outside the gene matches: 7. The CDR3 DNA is TGTGCCAGCAGCAAAGGACTAGCGGGGGGCCCTAACACCGGGGAGCTGTTTTTT. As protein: CASSKGLAGGPNTGELFF.

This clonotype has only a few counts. The CDR3 protein is CASSFPGGDEQFF. The CDR3 DNA reads TGCGCCAGCAGCTTCCCGGGGGGGGATGAGCAGTTCTTC. The chain couples TRBV5-1 to TRBJ2-1; 8 positions agree with TRBD2. The CDR3 consists of 13 residues. V shed 2 bases and J 8 bases; nucleotides not matched to a gene: 3. Germline assignment: CDR1 SGHRS and CDR2 YFSETQ.

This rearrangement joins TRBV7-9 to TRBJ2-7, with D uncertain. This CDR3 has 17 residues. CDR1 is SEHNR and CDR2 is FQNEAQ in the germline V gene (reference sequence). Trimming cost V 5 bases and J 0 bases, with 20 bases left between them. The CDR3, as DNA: TGTGCCAGCAGCCCCCCCGGTGATGAGAAGATCTCCTACGAGCAGTACTTC. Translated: CASSPPGDEKISYEQYF.

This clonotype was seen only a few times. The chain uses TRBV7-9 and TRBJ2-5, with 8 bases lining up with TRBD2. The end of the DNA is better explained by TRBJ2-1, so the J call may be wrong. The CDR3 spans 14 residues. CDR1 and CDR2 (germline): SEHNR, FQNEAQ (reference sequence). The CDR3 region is CASSLANREGEQFF. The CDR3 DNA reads TGTGCCAGCAGCTTAGCGAACCGGGAGGGTGAGCAGTTCTTC.

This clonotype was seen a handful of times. CDR3: CASRGTGVNEQFF. CDR3 bases: TGTGCCAGCAGAGGGACGGGGGTCAATGAGCAGTTCTTC. V usage is TRBV6-2 or TRBV6-3 and J usage is TRBJ2-1; TRBD2 is a possible D gene (6 bases). The V end lost 6 bases, the J end lost 6 bases, and 12 bases lay between the germline ends. This CDR3 spans 13 amino acids. In germline, CDR1 is MNHEY, CDR2 SVGEGT.

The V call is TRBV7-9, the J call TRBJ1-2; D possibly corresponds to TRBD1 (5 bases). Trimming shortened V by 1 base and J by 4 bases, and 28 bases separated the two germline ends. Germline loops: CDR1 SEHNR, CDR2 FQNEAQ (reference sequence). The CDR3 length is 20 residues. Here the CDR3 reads CASSLEKGPFQTQIGYGYTF. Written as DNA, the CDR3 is TGTGCCAGCAGCTTAGAGAAGGGGCCTTTCCAAACCCAAATCGGCTATGGCTACACCTTC.

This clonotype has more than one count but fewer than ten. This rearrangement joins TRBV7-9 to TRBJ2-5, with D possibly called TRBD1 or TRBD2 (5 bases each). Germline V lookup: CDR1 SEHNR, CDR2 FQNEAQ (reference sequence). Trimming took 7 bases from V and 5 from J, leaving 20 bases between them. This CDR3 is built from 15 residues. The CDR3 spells CASTREQSREETQYF. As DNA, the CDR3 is TGTGCCAGCACCCGGGAACAGTCCAGGGAGGAGACCCAGTACTTC.

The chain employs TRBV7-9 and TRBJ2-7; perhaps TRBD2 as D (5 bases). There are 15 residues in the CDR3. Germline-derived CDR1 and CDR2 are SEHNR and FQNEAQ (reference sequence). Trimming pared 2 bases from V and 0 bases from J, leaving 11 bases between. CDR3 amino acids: CASSLLRADSYEQYF. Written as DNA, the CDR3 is TGTGCCAGCAGCTTACTGAGGGCGGACTCCTACGAGCAGTACTTC.

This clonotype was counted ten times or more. DNA of the CDR3: TGTGCCAGCAGCTTAGGACTCCCCTCCTACAATGAGCAGTTCTTC. This encodes CASSLGLPSYNEQFF. The chain recombines TRBV7-3 with TRBJ2-1; TRBD2 is a possible D gene (5 bases). The CDR3 sequence is 15 residues long. Per germline, CDR1 SGHTA and CDR2 FQGTGA. V gave up 2 bases and J gave up 0 bases, with 8 bases separating them.

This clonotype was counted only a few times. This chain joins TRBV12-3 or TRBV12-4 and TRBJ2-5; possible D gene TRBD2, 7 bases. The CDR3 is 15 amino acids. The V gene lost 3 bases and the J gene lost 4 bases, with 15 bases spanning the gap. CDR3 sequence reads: CASSFFGGRSETQYF. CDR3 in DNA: TGTGCCAGCAGTTTTTTCGGGGGGCGCTCAGAGACCCAGTACTTC.

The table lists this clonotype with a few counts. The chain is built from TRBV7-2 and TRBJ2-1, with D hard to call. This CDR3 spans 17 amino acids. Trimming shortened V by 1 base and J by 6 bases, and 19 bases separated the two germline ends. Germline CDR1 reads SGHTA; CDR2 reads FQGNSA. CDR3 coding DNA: TGTGCCAGCAGCTTAGGGTACAGTCTTAACGATGCCAATGAGCAGTTCTTC. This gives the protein CASSLGYSLNDANEQFF.

This chain's CDR3 is CASSLGQGTGYGYTF. The CDR3 coding sequence is TGTGCCAGCAGTTTAGGGCAGGGGACTGGCTATGGCTACACCTTC. The chain has TRBV12-3 or TRBV12-4 and TRBJ1-2; D may be TRBD1 (6 bases). The CDR3 length is 15 residues. Trimming pared 1 base from V and 4 bases from J, leaving 13 bases between.

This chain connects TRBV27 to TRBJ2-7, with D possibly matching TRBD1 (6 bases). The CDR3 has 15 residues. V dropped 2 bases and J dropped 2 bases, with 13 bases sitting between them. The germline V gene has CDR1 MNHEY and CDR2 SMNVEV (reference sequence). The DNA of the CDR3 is TGTGCCAGCAGTTTAAGGGGGTCTCCAACCTACGAGCAGTACTTC. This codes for CASSLRGSPTYEQYF.

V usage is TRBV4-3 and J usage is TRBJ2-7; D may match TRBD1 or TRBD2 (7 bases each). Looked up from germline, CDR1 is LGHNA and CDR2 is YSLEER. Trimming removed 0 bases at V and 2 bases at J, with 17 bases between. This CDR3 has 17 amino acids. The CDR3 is CASSQDYGGGQTYEQYF. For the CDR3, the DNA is TGCGCCAGCAGCCAAGACTACGGCGGGGGACAGACCTACGAGCAGTACTTC.

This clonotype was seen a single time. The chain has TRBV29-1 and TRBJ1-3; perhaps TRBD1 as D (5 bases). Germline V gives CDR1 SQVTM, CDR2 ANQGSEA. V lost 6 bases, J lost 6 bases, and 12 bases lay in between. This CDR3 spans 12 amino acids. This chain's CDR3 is CSVQGLENTIYF. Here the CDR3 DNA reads TGCAGCGTGCAGGGTTTGGAAAACACCATATATTTT.

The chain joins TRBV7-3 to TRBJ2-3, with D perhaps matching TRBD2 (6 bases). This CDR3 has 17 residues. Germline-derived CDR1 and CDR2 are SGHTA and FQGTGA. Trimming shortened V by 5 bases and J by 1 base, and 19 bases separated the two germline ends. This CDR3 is CASSPGSTGDGTDTQYF. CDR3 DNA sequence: TGTGCCAGCAGCCCTGGATCGACGGGAGATGGCACAGATACGCAGTATTTT.

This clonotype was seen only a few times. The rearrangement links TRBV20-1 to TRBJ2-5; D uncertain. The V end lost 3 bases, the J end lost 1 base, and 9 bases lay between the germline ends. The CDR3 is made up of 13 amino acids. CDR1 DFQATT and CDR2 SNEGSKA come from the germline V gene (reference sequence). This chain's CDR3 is CSASTRIQETQYF. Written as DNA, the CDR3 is TGCAGTGCTAGTACCAGAATCCAAGAGACCCAGTACTTC.

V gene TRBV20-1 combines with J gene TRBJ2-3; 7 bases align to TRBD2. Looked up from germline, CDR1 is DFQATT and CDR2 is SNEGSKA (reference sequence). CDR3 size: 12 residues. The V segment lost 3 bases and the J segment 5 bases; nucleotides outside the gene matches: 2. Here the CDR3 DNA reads TGCAGTGCTAGTCGGGGGGTAGATACGCAGTATTTT. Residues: CSASRGVDTQYF.

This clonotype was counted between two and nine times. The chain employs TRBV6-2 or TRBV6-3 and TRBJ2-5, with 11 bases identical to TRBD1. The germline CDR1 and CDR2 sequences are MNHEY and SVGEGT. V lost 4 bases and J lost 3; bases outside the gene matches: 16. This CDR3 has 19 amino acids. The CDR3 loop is CASSLPGQGVYYWEETQYF. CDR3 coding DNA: TGTGCCAGCAGTTTGCCGGGACAGGGGGTTTATTATTGGGAAGAGACCCAGTACTTC.

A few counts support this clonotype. CDR3 DNA: TGTGCCAGCAGCTCACATCGGGGAGGAAACACCATATATTTT. Translation gives CASSSHRGGNTIYF. This chain connects TRBV7-9 to TRBJ1-3; D uncertain. Trimming took 4 bases from V and 4 from J, leaving 11 bases between them. The CDR3 consists of 14 residues. The germline gives CDR1 SEHNR, CDR2 FQNEAQ (reference sequence).

The DNA for the CDR3 is TGTGCCAGCAGCACATCCTTGGGATCCTACGAGCAGTACTTC. Translation gives CASSTSLGSYEQYF. The chain links TRBV7-9 to TRBJ2-7; no clear D. V was cut by 5 bases and J by 1 base, with 12 bases left in between. CDR3 size: 14 residues. Germline assignment: CDR1 SEHNR and CDR2 FQNEAQ (reference sequence).

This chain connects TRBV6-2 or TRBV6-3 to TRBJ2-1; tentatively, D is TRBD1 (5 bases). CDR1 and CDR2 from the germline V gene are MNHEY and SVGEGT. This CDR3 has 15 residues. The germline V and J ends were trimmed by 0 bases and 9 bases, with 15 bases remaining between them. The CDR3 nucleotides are TGTGCCAGCAGTTACTCGCTGCAGGGTGTGGGTGAGCAGTTCTTC. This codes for CASSYSLQGVGEQFF.